Below, 4 T cell receptor beta chains from the same sample are listed, as sequenced in a study of T cell responses to AZD1222 COVID-19 vaccine. Only in-frame clones appear in the TCRdb table, and some are missing; sequencing was by immunoSEQ multiplex PCR. The data contain roughly 120,000 clones, nearly 90% of them singletons. The sequencing here drew on peripheral blood, taken on day 0 of MenACWY control vaccination. These receptors originate from an adult in good health.

The chain employs TRBV4-3 and TRBJ2-3; TRBD2 matches 16 bases. V dropped 5 bases and J dropped 5; count of bases not matched to a gene: 13. Germline values: CDR1 LGHNA, CDR2 YSLEER. The CDR3 length is 19 residues. Here the CDR3 reads CASSEMGGLAGGPQDTQYF. The DNA of the CDR3 is TGCGCCAGCAGCGAAATGGGGGGACTAGCGGGGGGGCCCCAAGATACGCAGTATTTT.

The chain recombines TRBV29-1 with TRBJ1-2, with D tentatively TRBD1 (5 bases). The germline V gene has CDR1 SQVTM and CDR2 ANQGSEA. The CDR3 is made up of 13 amino acids. Trimming pared 5 bases from V and 2 bases from J, leaving 12 bases between. The CDR3 DNA sequence: TGCAGCGTTCCCGGCGACAGCAACTATGGCTACACCTTC. Amino acids: CSVPGDSNYGYTF. Drawing the rest from reference TRBV29-1 and TRBJ1-2, the complete variable domain is SAVISQKPSRDICQRGTSLTIQCQVDSQVTMMFWYRQQPGQSLTLIATANQGSEATYESGFVIDKFPISRPNLTFSTLTVSNMSPEDSSIYLCSVPGDSNYGYTFGSGTRLTVV.

This chain links TRBV7-9 with TRBJ2-1; 9 bases are shared with TRBD2. V lost 6 bases, J lost 5 bases, and 5 bases stayed unmatched. The length of the CDR3 is 14 residues. Per the germline V gene, CDR1 is SEHNR and CDR2 is FQNEAQ (reference sequence). CDR3 nucleotides: TGTGCCAGCAGAAACAGCGGGGGGCACAATGAGCAGTTCTTC. It specifies CASRNSGGHNEQFF.

The CDR3 spells CASSSNPRGGGTGELFF. CDR3 coding DNA: TGTGCCAGCAGCTCAAACCCTCGGGGGGGAGGCACCGGGGAGCTGTTTTTT. The chain couples TRBV9 to TRBJ2-2, with TRBD2 matching 8 bases. V lost 4 bases to trimming and J lost 4 bases; unmatched junction nucleotides: 12. The germline V gene has CDR1 SGDLS and CDR2 YYNGEE. This CDR3 region has 17 residues.